Below are 10 T cell receptor beta chains sequenced from a single sample in a study of shared clonotypes between healthy human individuals. Generated by immunoSEQ multiplex PCR, the TCRdb table keeps only in-frame clones and is missing some. The data hold 190,000 or so clones, with approximately 62% observed a single time. The sequenced sample was memory CD4+ T cells sorted from blood. This sample's subset: CD45RA-negative fraction. Receptor source: a young man in good health.

The chain employs TRBV5-1 and TRBJ1-1; D ambiguous. V shed 4 bases and J shed 6 bases, with 19 bases lying between them. The CDR3 contains 15 residues. CDR1 is SGHRS and CDR2 is YFSETQ in the germline V gene. CDR3 protein: CASSPGGEIGAEAFF. The CDR3 DNA reads TGCGCCAGCAGCCCCGGCGGGGAGATTGGGGCTGAAGCTTTCTTT.

The genes are TRBV29-1 and TRBJ1-5; D might be TRBD1 (5 bases). The CDR3 loop spans 14 amino acids. The V gene's germline CDR1 is SQVTM and CDR2 ANQGSEA. The germline V and J ends were trimmed by 4 bases and 0 bases, with 10 bases remaining between them. CDR3 region: CSVGGESSNQPQHF. In DNA form, the CDR3 reads TGCAGCGTTGGGGGGGAGAGTAGCAATCAGCCCCAGCATTTT.

A single count supports this clone. This chain links TRBV28 with TRBJ2-7, with 8 bases fitting TRBD1. After removal of 6 bases from V and 6 bases from J, the junction contained 10 bases not matched to a gene. There are 14 residues in the CDR3. Germline lookup yields CDR1 MDHEN and CDR2 SYDVKM. The CDR3 nucleotides read TGTGCCAGCAGAATAACAGGGGGAGGTGGCGAGCAGTACTTC. Translation: CASRITGGGGEQYF.

Comment on this clone: The same CDR3 is also encoded by other DNA sequences in this sample. The chain recombines TRBV11-3 with TRBJ2-1; D gene unclear. This CDR3 region has 13 residues. The V end was cut by 5 bases, the J end by 5 bases, with 10 bases between. CDR1 SGHNT and CDR2 YENEEA come from the germline V gene. The CDR3 bases are TGTGCCAGCAGCCTCGGGCCCAACAATGAGCAGTTCTTC. It encodes CASSLGPNNEQFF.

This clone came up a few times. The genes are TRBV11-2 and TRBJ2-3, with TRBD2 matching 9 bases. Per germline, CDR1 SGHAT and CDR2 FQNNGV. This CDR3 comprises 16 residues. V was clipped by 5 bases and J by 2 bases; unmatched bases: 8. The CDR3 spells CASSPAGGWITDTQYF. The CDR3 DNA follows: TGTGCCAGCAGCCCAGCGGGGGGTTGGATCACAGATACGCAGTATTTT.

The genes are TRBV6-1 and TRBJ2-7, with TRBD2 as a possible D gene (7 bases). The V end lost 2 bases, the J end lost 6 bases, and 14 bases lay between the germline ends. There are 14 residues in the CDR3. The germline CDR1 and CDR2 sequences are MNHNS and SASEGT. CDR3 sequence (DNA): TGTGCCAGCAGTGAATCAATTAGGGGGGGCGAGCAGTACTTC. Amino acid sequence: CASSESIRGGEQYF.

The V and J genes are TRBV5-4 and TRBJ2-1; 7 bases agree with TRBD1. J was trimmed by 5 bases and V by 4 bases; bases with no gene match: 12. The CDR3 runs 16 residues. Looked up from germline, CDR1 is SGHNT and CDR2 is YYREEE (reference sequence). CDR3 nucleotide sequence: TGTGCCAGCAGCCGTAACGCAGGGGGTCTAGACAATGAGCAGTTCTTC. It specifies CASSRNAGGLDNEQFF.

V gene TRBV5-4 combines with J gene TRBJ2-1, with 9 nucleotides matching TRBD2. V was pared by 0 bases and J by 6 bases, with 7 bases of the junction left unmatched. Germline V gene sequence: CDR1 SGHNT, CDR2 YYREEE (reference sequence). CDR3 length: 16 amino acids. CDR3 in DNA: TGTGCCAGCAGCTTGGACGCGGGAGGGCTGTTCAATGAGCAGTTCTTC. It yields the protein CASSLDAGGLFNEQFF.

This chain joins TRBV7-2 and TRBJ2-5; TRBD1 aligns across 8 bases. The CDR3 length is 14 residues. J was trimmed by 5 bases and V by 2 bases; bases with no gene match: 4. CDR1 is SGHTA and CDR2 is FQGNSA in the germline V gene. The CDR3 is CASSLQGAGETQYF. In nucleotides, the CDR3 is TGTGCCAGCAGCTTACAGGGGGCAGGGGAGACCCAGTACTTC.

V and J are TRBV11-3 and TRBJ2-3; D may be TRBD1 or TRBD2 (6 bases each). The CDR3 contains 15 residues. Trimming removed 5 bases at V and 1 base at J, with 13 bases between. The V gene's germline CDR1 is SGHNT and CDR2 YENEEA. CDR3: CASSPNRGGTDTQYF. The CDR3 nucleotides read TGTGCCAGCAGCCCCAATAGGGGGGGCACAGATACGCAGTATTTT.